The 27 T cell receptor beta chains presented below share a single source sample, sequenced in a study of blood T cell repertoires in COVID-19. Measured with immunoSEQ multiplex PCR; TCRdb has only the in-frame clones, and not every one. The sample has approximately 260,000 clones; approximately 81% are singletons. Sequences were obtained from PBMCs or T cells enriched from blood (not recorded which). The receptors derive from a woman between 45 and 65 years old who had been exposed to COVID-19.

The V call is TRBV19, the J call TRBJ2-3; D gene ambiguous. V was cut by 5 bases and J by 5 bases, with 11 bases left in between. The CDR3 spans 13 residues. Germline V lookup: CDR1 LNHDA, CDR2 SQIVND (reference sequence). CDR3 coding DNA: TGTGCCAGTAGTCCCCGGTCGGGAGATACGCAGTATTTT. This gives the protein CASSPRSGDTQYF.

The chain combines TRBV7-9 with TRBJ1-1, with D possibly TRBD1 on 6 matching bases. This CDR3 region has 16 residues. The V and J ends lost 5 bases and 3 bases respectively, with 19 bases between them. Germline V lookup: CDR1 SEHNR, CDR2 FQNEAQ (reference sequence). The CDR3 spells CASSPALGQPDTEAFF. As DNA, the CDR3 is TGTGCCAGCAGCCCTGCTCTAGGACAGCCCGACACTGAAGCTTTCTTT.

The table lists this clone with a count of one. The chain has TRBV24-1 and TRBJ1-2; a weak D match, TRBD1 (6 bases). The CDR3 is 14 residues long. Per germline, CDR1 KGHDR and CDR2 SFDVKD. Trimming left V 4 bases short and J 3 bases short, with 11 bases between. This CDR3 is CATSDNGQYYGYTF. The DNA for the CDR3 is TGTGCCACCAGTGACAACGGACAGTACTATGGCTACACCTTC.

V usage is TRBV9 and J usage is TRBJ2-3; D may be TRBD2 (6 bases). The germline V and J ends were trimmed by 3 bases and 4 bases, with 18 bases remaining between them. The CDR3 length is 16 residues. Germline CDR1 is SGDLS and CDR2 is YYNGEE. CDR3 DNA sequence: TGTGCCAGCAGCGCCGGGGGTGGAGCGGCCTCAGATACGCAGTATTTT. It is translated as CASSAGGGAASDTQYF.

This rearrangement joins TRBV7-8 to TRBJ1-5, with D possibly TRBD1 on 5 matching bases. Germline values: CDR1 SGHVS, CDR2 FQNEAQ. This CDR3 has 16 amino acids. V lost 5 bases and J lost 3, with 17 bases in between. The CDR3 DNA reads TGTGCCAGCAGCGTAGGGGAGGGGCGCTACAATCAGCCCCAGCATTTT. Translated: CASSVGEGRYNQPQHF.

In this sample, this clone turned up a few times. One end of the junction fails to match germline, which may point to a read error. The chain carries TRBV19 and TRBJ1-2, with D tentatively TRBD1 (6 bases). The length of the CDR3 is 10 residues. CDR1 is LNHDA and CDR2 is SQIVND in the germline V gene (reference sequence). The CDR3 DNA is TGCGCTACAGGGTCAGGGGGCTACACCTTC. Protein product: CATGSGGYTF.

The gene calls are TRBV19 and TRBJ1-1; D gene ambiguous. The CDR3 totals 12 residues. V was clipped by 4 bases and J by 6 bases, with 9 bases between them. CDR1 LNHDA and CDR2 SQIVND come from the germline V gene (reference sequence). The CDR3 spells CASSTRVAEAFF. The CDR3 bases are TGTGCCAGTAGTACGAGGGTGGCTGAAGCTTTCTTT.

This clone was observed a handful of times. This sequence joins TRBV3-1 (or the pseudogene TRBV3-2) and TRBJ2-7; D might be TRBD1 (6 bases). CDR3 length: 15 amino acids. V gave up 0 bases and J gave up 7 bases, with 16 bases separating them. Germline V CDR1 and CDR2: LGHDT, YNNKEL (reference sequence). The CDR3 loop reads CASSQDSFRGGEQYF. CDR3 nucleotides: TGTGCCAGCAGCCAAGATTCCTTCAGGGGTGGGGAGCAGTACTTC.

The chain is built from TRBV5-6 and TRBJ1-5; 9 bases fit TRBD1. CDR1 and CDR2 from the germline V gene are SGHDT and YYEEEE. The CDR3 extends over 14 amino acids. The V and J ends lost 4 bases and 7 bases, in that order; junction bases with no gene match: 6. The CDR3 reads CASSRTGVGQPQHF. CDR3 nucleotides: TGTGCCAGCAGCCGGACAGGGGTGGGACAGCCCCAGCATTTT.

This clone was seen once. The rearrangement uses TRBV7-2 and TRBJ2-7, with 13 positions matching TRBD2. The germline V gene has CDR1 SGHTA and CDR2 FQGNSA. V gave up 4 bases and J gave up 4 bases; unmatched junction bases: 4. CDR3 length: 15 residues. Written as DNA, the CDR3 is TGTGCCAGCAGCTCACCGGGACTAGCGGGATACGAGCAGTACTTC. Translated, it gives CASSSPGLAGYEQYF. Full variable domain (missing parts from reference TRBV7-2 and TRBJ2-7): GAGVSQSPSNKVTEKGKDVELRCDPISGHTALYWYRQSLGQGLEFLIYFQGNSAPDKSGLPSDRFSAERTGGSVSTLTIQRTQQEDSAVYLCASSSPGLAGYEQYFGPGTRLTVT.

The rearrangement links TRBV9 to TRBJ1-2, with D possibly being TRBD1 (6 bases). The CDR3 runs to 13 residues. From germline, CDR1 is SGDLS and CDR2 YYNGEE. V lost 7 bases to trimming and J lost 4 bases, with 14 bases between them. CDR3: CASGRGGGYGYTF. The CDR3 nucleotides read TGTGCCAGCGGTCGAGGGGGTGGCTATGGCTACACCTTC.

The rearrangement uses TRBV6-4 and TRBJ2-7, with D possibly being TRBD2 (6 bases). The CDR3 loop spans 14 amino acids. Trimming removed 5 bases from V and 3 bases from J, with 14 bases in between. Germline CDR1 and CDR2: MRHNA and SNTAGT. CDR3 nucleotide sequence: TGTGCCAGCAGTCCCTCAGAGGGAGGCTACGAGCAGTACTTC. It encodes CASSPSEGGYEQYF.

The J gene is TRBJ1-1, the V gene TRBV12-3 or TRBV12-4; D is possibly TRBD1 (6 bases). The ends were cut back, 7 bases at V and 4 bases at J, with 13 bases in the middle. This CDR3 comprises 13 residues. The CDR3 here is CASTPIRGTEAFF. The CDR3 nucleotides are TGTGCCAGCACCCCCATCAGGGGCACTGAAGCTTTCTTT.

This clone was seen only once. The J gene is TRBJ1-1, the V gene TRBV5-4, with 7 bases fitting TRBD1. Germline CDR1 is SGHNT and CDR2 is YYREEE (reference sequence). V shed 6 bases and J 9 bases; nucleotides not matched to a gene: 5. The length of the CDR3 is 11 residues. This CDR3 reads CASTRDSKAFF. For the CDR3, the DNA is TGTGCCAGCACCCGGGACAGTAAAGCTTTCTTT.

The rearrangement links TRBV27 to TRBJ2-2, with D unresolved. The CDR3 length is 15 residues. Germline V CDR1 and CDR2: MNHEY, SMNVEV (reference sequence). V lost 2 bases to trimming and J lost 0 bases, with 7 bases between them. The CDR3 reads CASSLVVANTGELFF. CDR3 DNA: TGTGCCAGCAGTTTAGTTGTCGCGAACACCGGGGAGCTGTTTTTT.

The chain uses TRBV18 and TRBJ1-5; D not resolved. The CDR3 covers 13 residues. Per germline, CDR1 KGHSH and CDR2 LQKENI. Trimming took 3 bases from V and 6 from J, leaving 9 bases between them. DNA of the CDR3: TGTGCCAGCTCACCGGCGGGTAGTCAGCCCCAGCATTTT. It is translated as CASSPAGSQPQHF.

The chain has TRBV4-1 and TRBJ2-1; D unclear. CDR3 length: 12 amino acids. Germline values: CDR1 MGHRA, CDR2 YSYEKL. V was shortened by 6 bases and J by 8 bases, with 11 bases between the two germline ends. CDR3 region: CASSGTMDEQFF. The CDR3 nucleotides are TGCGCCAGCAGTGGCACAATGGATGAGCAGTTCTTC.

The CDR3 DNA is TGTGCCAGGTTAACAGGGGTTGGAGAAAGGAACACCGGGGAGCTGTTTTTT. This sequence encodes CARLTGVGERNTGELFF. The rearrangement uses TRBV19 and TRBJ2-2; TRBD1 matches 7 bases. CDR3 length: 17 residues. J was trimmed by 1 base and V by 9 bases; bases with no gene match: 14. Germline loops: CDR1 LNHDA, CDR2 SQIVND (reference sequence).

J is TRBJ2-1 and V is TRBV3-1 (or the pseudogene TRBV3-2); 10 bases are shared with TRBD2. The CDR3 has 15 amino acids. The V segment lost 0 bases and the J segment 12 bases; nucleotides outside the gene matches: 8. Germline V gene lookup returns CDR1 LGHDT and CDR2 YNNKEL (reference sequence). DNA for the CDR3: TGTGCCAGCAGCCAAGATCCGGGACTAGCGATTTTGCAGTTCTTC. Translation gives CASSQDPGLAILQFF.

The rearrangement links TRBV2 to TRBJ2-5; possible D gene TRBD2, 6 bases. The CDR3 is 11 amino acids. Deletions cut 7 bases from V and 4 bases from J, with 7 bases between. The V gene's germline CDR1 is SNHLY and CDR2 FYNNEI. CDR3 DNA sequence: TGTGCCAGCACCGGGGGAGAGACCCAGTACTTC. Encoded protein: CASTGGETQYF.

The rearrangement joins TRBV10-3 to TRBJ2-5; possibly TRBD1 for D (6 bases). V dropped 10 bases and J dropped 5 bases, with 20 bases sitting between them. Germline CDR1 ENHRY, CDR2 SYGVKD. This CDR3 is built from 14 residues. Here the CDR3 reads CATRRSQGWETQYF. For the CDR3, the DNA is TGTGCCACTAGAAGATCACAGGGCTGGGAGACCCAGTACTTC.

This sequence joins TRBV10-3 and TRBJ2-1, with 8 bases fitting TRBD1. This CDR3 comprises 14 residues. Trimming at V came to 8 bases and at J to 6 bases, leaving 9 bases not matched to a gene. Germline lookup yields CDR1 ENHRY and CDR2 SYGVKD. In DNA, the CDR3 is TGTGCCATCGGGGGGACAGGACGTCCCAATGAGCAGTTCTTC. Translating it yields CAIGGTGRPNEQFF.

This rearrangement joins TRBV28 to TRBJ2-3; 14 bases align to TRBD2. The CDR3 has 17 amino acids. The germline gives CDR1 MDHEN, CDR2 SYDVKM. Losses at the gene ends were 3 bases for V and 3 bases for J; bases not matched to a gene: 5. The CDR3 sequence: CASSFGLAGGSTDTQYF. The CDR3 DNA reads TGTGCCAGCAGTTTCGGACTAGCGGGGGGAAGTACAGATACGCAGTATTTT.

The table lists this clone with a count of one. The chain couples TRBV2 to TRBJ2-1, with 11 bases identical to TRBD1. The V segment lost 7 bases and the J segment 6 bases; nucleotides outside the gene matches: 2. The V gene's germline CDR1 is SNHLY and CDR2 FYNNEI. CDR3 length equals 13 residues. CDR3 sequence reads: CASNGQGANEQFF. CDR3 sequence (DNA): TGTGCCAGCAACGGACAGGGGGCCAATGAGCAGTTCTTC.

The chain is built from TRBV29-1 and TRBJ2-7, with D maybe TRBD2 (5 bases). In germline, CDR1 is SQVTM, CDR2 ANQGSEA. The V end lost 2 bases, the J end lost 0 bases, and 11 bases lay between the germline ends. There are 14 residues in the CDR3. This chain's CDR3 is CSVESAGSSYEQYF. The CDR3 DNA reads as TGCAGCGTTGAATCGGCGGGCAGCTCCTACGAGCAGTACTTC.

With respect to this clone: Relative to the germline gene, one junction end is altered; a read error may explain this. In DNA, the CDR3 is TGTGCCAGCAGTTCCTCCGTCCCGGGACTAGGTTTGAGCAACTTC. Translation gives CASSSSVPGLGLSNF. This rearrangement joins TRBV28 to TRBJ2-4; 8 bases are shared with TRBD2. Germline CDR1 and CDR2: MDHEN and SYDVKM. This CDR3 is built from 15 residues.

In the case of this clone: Distinct nucleotide sequences in the sample also encode this CDR3. V is TRBV7-9 and J is TRBJ1-1; D gene uncertain. CDR1 is SEHNR, CDR2 FQNEAQ, per germline (reference sequence). The CDR3 runs to 14 residues. V was clipped by 2 bases and J by 1 base, with 8 bases between them. The CDR3 nucleotides read TGTGCCAGCAGCTTAAAGGCAGGGAACACTGAAGCTTTCTTT. It translates to CASSLKAGNTEAFF.